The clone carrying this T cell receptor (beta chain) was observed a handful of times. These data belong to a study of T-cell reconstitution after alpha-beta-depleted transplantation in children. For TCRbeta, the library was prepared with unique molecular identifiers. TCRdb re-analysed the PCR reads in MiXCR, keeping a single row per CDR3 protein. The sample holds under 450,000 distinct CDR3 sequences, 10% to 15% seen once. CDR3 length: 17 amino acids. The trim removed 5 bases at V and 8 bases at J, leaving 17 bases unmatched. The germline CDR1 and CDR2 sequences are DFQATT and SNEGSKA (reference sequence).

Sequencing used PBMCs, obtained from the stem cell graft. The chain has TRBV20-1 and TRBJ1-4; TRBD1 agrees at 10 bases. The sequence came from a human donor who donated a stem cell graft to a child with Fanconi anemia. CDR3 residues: CSASRRDRGSFSEKLFF. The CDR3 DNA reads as TGCAGTGCTTCGCGCCGGGACAGGGGCTCTTTCAGCGAAAAACTGTTTTTT.